Described below is a single T cell receptor beta chain sequence and its context. The antigen it recognizes is unknown. No clone much larger than this one lies a single base away; base qualities are absent. Data came from an Illumina HiSeq 2500. Quantitative 5'-RACE with molecular barcodes was the method used to prepare the TCR beta libraries. The paper's processing steps were these. Disease-linked TCR variants were identified with a new computational method built on a probabilistic model of VDJ rearrangement. TCRdb trimmed the raw reads at Q25, called clones with MiXCR and kept productive beta chains. Each entry is one CDR3 protein sequence, shown with its most common DNA and genes. The V and J calls were determined by TCRdb, not by the authors. This sample comprises 350,000 or so distinct CDR3 sequences, roughly 14% of them detected only once. The ten largest clones capture around 0.99% of the sample.

This sample was taken from a study of CD8 T cells in ankylosing spondylitis listed by TCRdb under 2017. Context from the whole study: To find TCR variants linked to disease, the study profiled T cell receptor beta repertoires in ankylosing spondylitis patients and healthy donors. In total, the full study cohort was made up of roughly 110 healthy donors and approximately 27 ankylosing spondylitis patients. Samples of peripheral blood were taken, and for ankylosing spondylitis patients, synovial fluid was collected as well.

V was cut back by 2 bases and J by 4 bases, leaving a gap of 12 bases between them. Including cysteine and phenylalanine, the CDR3 has 14 amino acids. Here the CDR3 DNA is all that survives: 42 bases in frame from base 1. Sequences MGHDK (CDR1) and SYGVNS (CDR2) are obtained from the germline V gene. Overall results and qualifications from the work: Significant enrichment of the disease-linked clones was reported in matched synovial fluid samples from ankylosing spondylitis patients. Blood from ankylosing spondylitis patients appeared to be characterized by a TCR beta motif composed of roughly eight highly homologous amino acid variants. Some of the motif variants had been reported before in the synovial fluid and blood of reactive arthritis patients, a finding that suggests common disease-initiation mechanisms. A CD8+ phenotype was shown by the disease-linked clones, which were found at relatively low frequencies in peripheral blood.

The source is a male donor with ankylosing spondylitis or in good health (not recorded which). Sequencing used blood, either unsorted or a sorted T cell fraction (not recorded which). The chain couples TRBV25-1 to TRBJ2-7, with the D call tentatively TRBD1 or TRBD2, each fitting 5 bases. The bases are TGTGCCAGCAGTGAACGGGGCAGCGTGTACGAGCAGTACTTC. Protein translation: CASSERGSVYEQYF.